These T cell receptor beta chains were read from a single sample in a study of vaccination and CD4 T cells after COVID-19. The antigens for these receptors are not known. From the PCR reads, TCRdb called clonotypes with MiXCR, one entry per CDR3 protein. This table holds around 15,000 distinct CDR3 sequences, 45% to 60% found once. The sample consisted of CD4+ T cells from blood, cultured in vitro, taken about 7 months after SARS-CoV-2 vaccination. These receptors all stem from a human donor who had recovered from COVID-19. The CDR3 runs from the conserved cysteine through the conserved F or W. The D gene is left open where the match is weak. Some rows have no size entry. The others give once, few or many, or a class for an expanded clone.

clone_size: NA
d_call: NA
j_call: TRBJ2-3
v_call: TRBV27
cdr3_aa: CASSGADTQYF

clone_size: many
d_call: NA
j_call: TRBJ1-5
v_call: TRBV15
cdr3_aa: CATSSERLGGQPQHF

clone_size: few
d_call: TRBD1
j_call: TRBJ1-1
v_call: TRBV7-2
cdr3_aa: CASSLTGGLTEAFF

clone_size: NA
d_call: NA
j_call: TRBJ1-5
v_call: TRBV6-5
cdr3_aa: CASSSLGRDQSYSNQPQHF

clone_size: NA
d_call: NA
j_call: TRBJ1-6
v_call: TRBV6-1
cdr3_aa: CASRPDGSNSPLHF

clone_size: once
d_call: TRBD2
j_call: TRBJ2-7
v_call: TRBV10-3
cdr3_aa: CAISAGGLGDKEQYF

clone_size: few
d_call: NA
j_call: TRBJ2-3
v_call: TRBV20-1
cdr3_aa: CSASRVSTDTQYF

clone_size: few
d_call: NA
j_call: TRBJ2-7
v_call: TRBV7-2
cdr3_aa: CASSSYYEQYF

clone_size: NA
d_call: NA
j_call: TRBJ2-1
v_call: TRBV20-1
cdr3_aa: CSARASSFEQFF

clone_size: NA
d_call: TRBD1
j_call: TRBJ2-5
v_call: TRBV7-2
cdr3_aa: CASSLEGTGMRTQYF

clone_size: few
d_call: TRBD1
j_call: TRBJ2-2
v_call: TRBV6-1
cdr3_aa: CASSWTGLTGELFF

clone_size: NA
d_call: TRBD2
j_call: TRBJ2-7
v_call: TRBV19
cdr3_aa: CASSIWGGRGYQYF

clone_size: NA
d_call: NA
j_call: TRBJ1-1
v_call: TRBV10-3
cdr3_aa: CAISESENTEAFF

clone_size: NA
d_call: TRBD1
j_call: TRBJ1-2
v_call: TRBV7-6
cdr3_aa: CASSLVATGGGYTF

clone_size: few
d_call: NA
j_call: TRBJ1-2
v_call: TRBV6-1
cdr3_aa: CASRNNGAGSNYGYTF

clone_size: NA
d_call: NA
j_call: TRBJ2-6
v_call: TRBV7-3
cdr3_aa: CASSLIPPPGANVLTF

clone_size: NA
d_call: NA
j_call: TRBJ1-1
v_call: TRBV6-1
cdr3_aa: CASSQLGQPNTEAFF